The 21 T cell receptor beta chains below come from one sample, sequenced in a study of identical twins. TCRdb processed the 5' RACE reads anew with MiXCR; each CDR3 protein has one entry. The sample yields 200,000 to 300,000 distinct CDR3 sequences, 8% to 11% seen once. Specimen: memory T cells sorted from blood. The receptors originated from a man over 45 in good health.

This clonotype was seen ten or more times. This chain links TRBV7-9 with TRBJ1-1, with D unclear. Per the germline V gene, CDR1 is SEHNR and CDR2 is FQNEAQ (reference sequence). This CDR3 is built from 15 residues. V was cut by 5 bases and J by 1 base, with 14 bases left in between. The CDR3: CASSPSGRGNTEAFF. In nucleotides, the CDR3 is TGTGCCAGCAGCCCGAGTGGAAGAGGGAACACTGAAGCTTTCTTT.

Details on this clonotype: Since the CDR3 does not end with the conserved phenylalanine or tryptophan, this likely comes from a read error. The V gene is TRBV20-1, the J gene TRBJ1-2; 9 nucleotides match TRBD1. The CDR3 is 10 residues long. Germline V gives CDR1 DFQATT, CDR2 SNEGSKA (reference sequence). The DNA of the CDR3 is TGCCAACAGGGGGCTTATGGCTACACCTAC. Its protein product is CQQGAYGYTY.

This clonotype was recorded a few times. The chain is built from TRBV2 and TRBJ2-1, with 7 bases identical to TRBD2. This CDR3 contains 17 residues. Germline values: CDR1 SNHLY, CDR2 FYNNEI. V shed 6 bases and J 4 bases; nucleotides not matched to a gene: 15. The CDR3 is CASSPLSGGDLYNEQFF. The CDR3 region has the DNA TGTGCCAGCAGCCCCTTAAGTGGGGGGGATCTTTACAATGAGCAGTTCTTC. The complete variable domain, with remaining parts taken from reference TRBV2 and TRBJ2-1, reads EPEVTQTPSHQVTQMGQEVILRCVPISNHLYFYWYRQILGQKVEFLVSFYNNEISEKSEIFDDQFSVERPDGSNFTLKIRSTKLEDSAMYFCASSPLSGGDLYNEQFFGPGTRLTVL.

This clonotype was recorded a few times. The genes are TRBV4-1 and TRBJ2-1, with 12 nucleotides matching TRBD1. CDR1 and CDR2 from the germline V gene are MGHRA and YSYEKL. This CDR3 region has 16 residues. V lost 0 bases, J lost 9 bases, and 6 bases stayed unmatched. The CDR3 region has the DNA TGCGCCAGCAGCCAAGAGGGGACAGGGGGCTTTTTTGAGCAGTTCTTC. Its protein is CASSQEGTGGFFEQFF.

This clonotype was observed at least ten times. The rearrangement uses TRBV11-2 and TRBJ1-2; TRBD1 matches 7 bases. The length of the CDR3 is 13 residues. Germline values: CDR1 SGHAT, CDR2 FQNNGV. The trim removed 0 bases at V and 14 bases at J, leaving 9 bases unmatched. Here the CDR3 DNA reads TGTGCCAGCAGCTTAGAACTGGGCGGGACAGTAACCTTC. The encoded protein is CASSLELGGTVTF. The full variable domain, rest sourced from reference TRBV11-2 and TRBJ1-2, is EAGVAQSPRYKIIEKRQSVAFWCNPISGHATLYWYQQILGQGPKLLIQFQNNGVVDDSQLPKDRFSAERLKGVDSTLKIQPAKLEDSAVYLCASSLELGGTVTFGSGTRLTVV.

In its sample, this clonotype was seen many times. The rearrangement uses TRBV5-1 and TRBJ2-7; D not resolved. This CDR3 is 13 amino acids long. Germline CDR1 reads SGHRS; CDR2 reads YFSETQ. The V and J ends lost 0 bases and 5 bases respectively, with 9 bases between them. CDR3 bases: TGCGCCAGCAGCTTGGCCCTGTGGAACGAGCAGTACTTC. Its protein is CASSLALWNEQYF.

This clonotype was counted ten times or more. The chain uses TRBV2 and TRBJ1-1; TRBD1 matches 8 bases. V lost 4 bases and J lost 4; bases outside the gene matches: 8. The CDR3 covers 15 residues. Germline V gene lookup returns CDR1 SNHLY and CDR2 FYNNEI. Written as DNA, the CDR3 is TGTGCCAGCAGTGGCTCGACAGGGGCGGGCACTGAAGCTTTCTTT. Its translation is CASSGSTGAGTEAFF.

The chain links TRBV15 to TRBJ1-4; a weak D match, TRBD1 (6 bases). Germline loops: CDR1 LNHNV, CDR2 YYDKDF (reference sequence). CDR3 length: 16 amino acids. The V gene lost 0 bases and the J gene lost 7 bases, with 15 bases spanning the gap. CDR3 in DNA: TGTGCCACCAGCAGAGATGGGGGGGGCCTATCTGAAAAACTGTTTTTT. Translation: CATSRDGGGLSEKLFF.

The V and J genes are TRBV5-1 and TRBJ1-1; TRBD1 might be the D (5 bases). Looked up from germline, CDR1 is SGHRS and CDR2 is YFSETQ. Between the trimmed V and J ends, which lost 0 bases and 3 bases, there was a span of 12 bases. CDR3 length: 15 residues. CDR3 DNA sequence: TGCGCCAGCAGCTTGGTGGGGTCGGGGGACACTGAAGCTTTCTTT. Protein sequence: CASSLVGSGDTEAFF.

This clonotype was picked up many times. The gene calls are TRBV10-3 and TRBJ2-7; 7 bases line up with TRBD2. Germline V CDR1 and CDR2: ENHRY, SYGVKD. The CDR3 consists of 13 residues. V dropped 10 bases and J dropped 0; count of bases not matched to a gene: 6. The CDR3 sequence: CASSSGSSYEQYF. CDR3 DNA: TGTGCCAGTTCTAGCGGCAGCTCCTACGAGCAGTACTTC.

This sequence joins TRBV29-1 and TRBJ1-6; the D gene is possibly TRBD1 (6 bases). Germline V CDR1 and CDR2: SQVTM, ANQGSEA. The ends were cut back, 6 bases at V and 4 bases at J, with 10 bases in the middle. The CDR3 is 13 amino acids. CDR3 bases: TGCAGCGTGGGACAATCATATAATTCACCCCTCCACTTT. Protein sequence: CSVGQSYNSPLHF.

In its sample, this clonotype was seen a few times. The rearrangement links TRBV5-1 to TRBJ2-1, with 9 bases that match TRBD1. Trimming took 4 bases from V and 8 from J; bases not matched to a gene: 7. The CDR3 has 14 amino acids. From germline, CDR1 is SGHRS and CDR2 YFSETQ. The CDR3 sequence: CASSAGQGWDEQFF. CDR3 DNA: TGCGCCAGCAGCGCGGGACAGGGTTGGGATGAGCAGTTCTTC.

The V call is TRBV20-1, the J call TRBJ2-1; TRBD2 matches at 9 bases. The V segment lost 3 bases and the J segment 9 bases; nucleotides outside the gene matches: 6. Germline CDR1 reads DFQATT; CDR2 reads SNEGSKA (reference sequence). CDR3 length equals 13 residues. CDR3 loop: CSASRGLAVEQFF. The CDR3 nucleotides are TGCAGTGCTAGTAGGGGACTAGCAGTTGAGCAGTTCTTC.

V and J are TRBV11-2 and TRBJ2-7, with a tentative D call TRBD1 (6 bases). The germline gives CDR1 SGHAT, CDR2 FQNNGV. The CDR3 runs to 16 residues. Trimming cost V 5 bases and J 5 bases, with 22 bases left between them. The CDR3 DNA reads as TGTGCCAGCAGCCCAACCCCCCTAGGGCAGGGGAACGAGCAGTACTTC. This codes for CASSPTPLGQGNEQYF.

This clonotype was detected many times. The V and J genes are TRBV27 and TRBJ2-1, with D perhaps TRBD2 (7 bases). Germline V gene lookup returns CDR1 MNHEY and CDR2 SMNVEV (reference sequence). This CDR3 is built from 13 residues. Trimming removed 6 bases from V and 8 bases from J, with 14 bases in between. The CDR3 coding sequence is TGTGCCAGCAGGGGGGGGCCGAGGGATGAGCAGTTCTTC. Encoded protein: CASRGGPRDEQFF.

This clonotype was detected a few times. In nucleotides, the CDR3 is TGTGCCAGCTCACCAGTTCCGATCACCGGGGAGCTGTTTTTT. Translating it yields CASSPVPITGELFF. The rearrangement joins TRBV18 to TRBJ2-2; D unresolved. V shed 2 bases and J shed 4 bases, with 8 bases lying between them. Germline CDR1 KGHSH, CDR2 LQKENI. The length of the CDR3 is 14 residues.

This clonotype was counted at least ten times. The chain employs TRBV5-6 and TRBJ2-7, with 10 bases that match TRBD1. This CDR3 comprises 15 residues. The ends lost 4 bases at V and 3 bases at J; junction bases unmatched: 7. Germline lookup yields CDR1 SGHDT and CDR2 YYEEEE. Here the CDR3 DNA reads TGTGCCAGCAGCACTCTGACAGGGGGCGGCTACGAGCAGTACTTC. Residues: CASSTLTGGGYEQYF.

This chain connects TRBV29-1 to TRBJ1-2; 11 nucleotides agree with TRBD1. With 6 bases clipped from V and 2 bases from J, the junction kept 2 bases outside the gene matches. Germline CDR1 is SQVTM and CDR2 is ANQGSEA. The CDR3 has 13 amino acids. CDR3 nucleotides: TGCAGCGTGAGGACAGGGGGCAACTATGGCTACACCTTC. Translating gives CSVRTGGNYGYTF.

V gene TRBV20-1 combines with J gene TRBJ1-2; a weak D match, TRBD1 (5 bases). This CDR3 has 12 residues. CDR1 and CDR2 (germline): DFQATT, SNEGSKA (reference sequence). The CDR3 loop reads CTVRAYDYGYTF. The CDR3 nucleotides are TGCACCGTCAGGGCTTACGACTATGGCTACACCTTC.

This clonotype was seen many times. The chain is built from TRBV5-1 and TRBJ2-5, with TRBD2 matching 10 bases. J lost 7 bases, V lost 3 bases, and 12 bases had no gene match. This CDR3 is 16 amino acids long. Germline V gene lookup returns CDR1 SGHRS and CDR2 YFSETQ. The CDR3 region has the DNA TGCGCCAGCAGCTCCGCTAGCGGGGGCCCAACGGGGACCCAGTACTTC. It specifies CASSSASGGPTGTQYF. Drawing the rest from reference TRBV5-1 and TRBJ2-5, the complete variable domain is KAGVTQTPRYLIKTRGQQVTLSCSPISGHRSVSWYQQTPGQGLQFLFEYFSETQRNKGNFPGRFSGRQFSNSRSEMNVSTLELGDSALYLCASSSASGGPTGTQYFGPGTRLLVL.

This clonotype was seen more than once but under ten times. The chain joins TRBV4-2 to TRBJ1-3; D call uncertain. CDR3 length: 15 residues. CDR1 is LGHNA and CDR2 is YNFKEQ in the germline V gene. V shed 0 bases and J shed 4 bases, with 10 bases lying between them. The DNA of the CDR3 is TGTGCCAGCAGCCAAGAAGAGGGTGGCGGAAACACCATATATTTT. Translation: CASSQEEGGGNTIYF.